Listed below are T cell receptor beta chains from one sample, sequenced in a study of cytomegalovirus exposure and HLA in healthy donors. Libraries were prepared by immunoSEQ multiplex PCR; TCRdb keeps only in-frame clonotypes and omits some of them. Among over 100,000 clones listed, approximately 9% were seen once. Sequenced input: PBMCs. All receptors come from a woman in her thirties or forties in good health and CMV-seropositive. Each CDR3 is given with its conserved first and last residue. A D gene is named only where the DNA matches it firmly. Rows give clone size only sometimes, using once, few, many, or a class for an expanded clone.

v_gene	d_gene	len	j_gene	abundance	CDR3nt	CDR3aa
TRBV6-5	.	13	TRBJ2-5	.	TGTGCCAGCAGAACAAGCGGGCAAGAGACCCAGTACTTC	CASRTSGQETQYF
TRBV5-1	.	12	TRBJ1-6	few	TGCGCCAGCAGCGTACAGGGTCCACCCCTCCACTTT	CASSVQGPPLHF
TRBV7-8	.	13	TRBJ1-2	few	TGTGCCAGCAGCTTACGTGAAGGGGGTGGCTACACCTTC	CASSLREGGGYTF
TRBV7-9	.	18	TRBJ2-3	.	TGTGCCAGCAGCGTGGGGCCCCACCTCGAGCAATTCACAGATACGCAGTATTTT	CASSVGPHLEQFTDTQYF
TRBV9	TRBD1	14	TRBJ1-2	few	TGTGCCAGCAGCGTAAGGGACAGAAACTATGGCTACACCTTC	CASSVRDRNYGYTF
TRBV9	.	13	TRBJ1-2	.	TGTGCCAGCAGCCCCGGGGGGGACGGCGGCTACACCTTC	CASSPGGDGGYTF
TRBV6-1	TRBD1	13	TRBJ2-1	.	TGTGCCAGCAGCCATGGGACAGGGAATGAGCAGTTCTTC	CASSHGTGNEQFF
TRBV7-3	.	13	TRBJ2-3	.	TGTGCCAGCAGCTTACAGGGGGGAGATACGCAGTATTTT	CASSLQGGDTQYF
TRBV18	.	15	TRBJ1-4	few	TGTGCCAGCTCACCCTCGGGAAGCCCCAATGAAAAACTGTTTTTT	CASSPSGSPNEKLFF
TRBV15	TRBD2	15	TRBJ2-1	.	TGTGCCACCAGCGGGGGACTAGCATTTCCTAATGAGCAGTTCTTC	CATSGGLAFPNEQFF
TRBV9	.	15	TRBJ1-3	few	TGTGCCAGCAGCCCCAGTCCCGATCTCAGAAACACCATATATTTT	CASSPSPDLRNTIYF
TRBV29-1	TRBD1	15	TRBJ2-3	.	TGCAGCGCACTTCCTGGGACAGGGGGAACAGATACGCAGTATTTT	CSALPGTGGTDTQYF
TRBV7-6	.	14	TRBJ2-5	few	TGTGCCAGCAGCTTAGGCTCCGGGATGGGGACCCAGTACTTC	CASSLGSGMGTQYF
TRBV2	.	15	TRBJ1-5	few	TGTGCCAGCAGTGAAGCCGCTCTGTCGGGGGGCCCCCAGCATTTT	CASSEAALSGGPQHF
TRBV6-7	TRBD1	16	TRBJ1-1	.	TGTGCCAGCAGTTACTCGACAGGGTGGGGGCGCACTGAAGCTTTCTTT	CASSYSTGWGRTEAFF
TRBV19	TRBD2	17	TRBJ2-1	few	TGTGCCAGTAGTATAGGTAGCGGGGGTTTCTCCTACAATGAGCAGTTCTTC	CASSIGSGGFSYNEQFF
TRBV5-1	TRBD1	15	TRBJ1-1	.	TGCGCCAGCAGCTTGCCGGGACAGGGGGCGATTGAAGCTTTCTTT	CASSLPGQGAIEAFF
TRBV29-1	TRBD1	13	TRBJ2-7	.	TGCAGCGTCACTACAGGGGGGACCTACGAGCAGTACTTC	CSVTTGGTYEQYF
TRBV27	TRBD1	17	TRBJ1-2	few	TGTGCCAGCAGTCCCCGGGACAGGGGGCTACCGGGACATGGCTACACCTTC	CASSPRDRGLPGHGYTF
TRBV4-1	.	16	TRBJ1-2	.	TGCGCCAGCAGCCAAGTCTCCGGGACACCAAACTATGGCTACACCTTC	CASSQVSGTPNYGYTF
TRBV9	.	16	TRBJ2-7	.	TGTGCCAGCAGCGTAAACGAACAGGCGAGCTCCTACGAGCAGTACTTC	CASSVNEQASSYEQYF
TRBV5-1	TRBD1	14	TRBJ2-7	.	TGCGCCAGCAGCTTGACAGGGGGCTTTGGCGAGCAGTACTTC	CASSLTGGFGEQYF
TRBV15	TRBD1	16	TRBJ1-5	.	TGTGCCACCAGCAGAGATTGGGACAGAAGGGGTCAGCCCCAGCATTTT	CATSRDWDRRGQPQHF
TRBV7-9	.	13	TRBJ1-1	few	TGTGCCAGCAGCTTGGACTCAAACACTGAAGCTTTCTTT	CASSLDSNTEAFF
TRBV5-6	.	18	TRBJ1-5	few	TGTGCCAGCAGCTCGCTAACACAGGGTTCTCGGGGCAATCAGCCCCAGCATTTT	CASSSLTQGSRGNQPQHF
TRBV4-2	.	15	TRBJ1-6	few	TGTGCCAGCAGCCAAGTGAATCTAGCTAATTCACCCCTCCACTTT	CASSQVNLANSPLHF
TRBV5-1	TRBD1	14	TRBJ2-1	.	TGCGCCAGCTCACCGCGGACAGGGACAAATGAGCAGTTCTTC	CASSPRTGTNEQFF
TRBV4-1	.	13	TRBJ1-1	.	TGCGCCAGCAGCCAAGATTCGGTCCCTGAAGCTTTCTTT	CASSQDSVPEAFF
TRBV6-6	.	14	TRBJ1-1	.	TGTGCCAGCAGTTTTGGGGACACGAACACTGAAGCTTTCTTT	CASSFGDTNTEAFF
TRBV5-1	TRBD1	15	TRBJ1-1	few	TGCGCCAGCAGCAGGGGGGACAGGGGGGACACTGAAGCTTTCTTT	CASSRGDRGDTEAFF
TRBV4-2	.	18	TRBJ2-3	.	TGTGCCAGCAGCCAAGGATCCAGGGGCGACTCTAGCACAGATACGCAGTATTTT	CASSQGSRGDSSTDTQYF
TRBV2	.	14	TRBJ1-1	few	TGTGCCGGAAGGGGCCGGGCGATGAACACTGAAGCTTTCTTT	CAGRGRAMNTEAFF
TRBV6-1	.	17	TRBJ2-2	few	TGTGCCAGCAGTGAAGCGGGAGGGGGGGCGGACACCGGGGAGCTGTTTTTT	CASSEAGGGADTGELFF
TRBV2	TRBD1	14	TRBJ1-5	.	TGTGCCAGCAGAGGGACAGTCTACAATCAGCCCCAGCATTTT	CASRGTVYNQPQHF
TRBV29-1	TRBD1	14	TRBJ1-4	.	TGCAGCGTTGACCGGACAGGGAGGGGTGAAAAACTGTTTTTT	CSVDRTGRGEKLFF
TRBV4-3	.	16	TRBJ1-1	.	TGCGCCAGCAGCCAAGTGGGGGGGGCAGGTAGGGGACAAGCTTTCTTT	CASSQVGGAGRGQAFF
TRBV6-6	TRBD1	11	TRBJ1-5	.	TGTGCCAGCAGCCCAGGGGGGCCCCAGCATTTT	CASSPGGPQHF
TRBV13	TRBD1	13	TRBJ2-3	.	TGTGCCAGCAGCCAAGGGGGCCAGGATACGCAGTATTTT	CASSQGGQDTQYF
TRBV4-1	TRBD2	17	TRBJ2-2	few	TGCGCCAGCAGCCAAGTACTAGCGGGTATATATACCGGGGAGCTGTTTTTT	CASSQVLAGIYTGELFF
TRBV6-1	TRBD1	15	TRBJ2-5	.	TGTGCCAGCAGGAGTTTTGAGACAGGGGAAGAGACCCAGTACTTC	CASRSFETGEETQYF
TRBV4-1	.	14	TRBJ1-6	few	TGCGCCAGCAGCCAAGATGAGTGGAATTCACCCCTCCACTTT	CASSQDEWNSPLHF
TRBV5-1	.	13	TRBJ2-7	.	TGCGCCAGCAGCCAATTGCAGGGGAACGAGCAGTACTTC	CASSQLQGNEQYF
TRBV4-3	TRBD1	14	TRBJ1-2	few	TGCGCCAGCAGCCAAGGACAGGGCGTCGATGGCTACACCTTC	CASSQGQGVDGYTF
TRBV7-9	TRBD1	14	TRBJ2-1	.	TGTGCCAGCAGCTCGCCGGGACAGGGTAATGAGCAGTTCTTC	CASSSPGQGNEQFF
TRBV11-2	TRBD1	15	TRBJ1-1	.	TGTGCCAGCAGTGCACGGGACAGGAGAAGAACTGAAGCTTTCTTT	CASSARDRRRTEAFF
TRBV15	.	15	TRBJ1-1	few	TGTGCCACCAGCAGGCCCGGGACGGGAGACACTGAAGCTTTCTTT	CATSRPGTGDTEAFF
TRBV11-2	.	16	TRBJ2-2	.	TGTGCCAGCAGTTACTACAAGTTTTCGGACACCGGGGAGCTGTTTTTT	CASSYYKFSDTGELFF
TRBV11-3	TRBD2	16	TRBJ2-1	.	TGTGCCAGCAGCTTAGATACAGCGGGGGCTGGCAATGAGCAGTTCTTC	CASSLDTAGAGNEQFF
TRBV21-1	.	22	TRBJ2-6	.	TGTGCCAGCAGCAAAGTCTCAACTCGGGGGACAGGTAAAGTCTCTGGGGCCAACGTCCTGACTTTC	CASSKVSTRGTGKVSGANVLTF
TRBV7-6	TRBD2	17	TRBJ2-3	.	TGTGCCAGCAGCTTCCCGACTAGCGGGGGGAGTACAGATACGCAGTATTTT	CASSFPTSGGSTDTQYF
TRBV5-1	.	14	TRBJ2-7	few	TGCGCCAGCAGCCAGGACATTGGCTCCTACGAGCAGTACTTC	CASSQDIGSYEQYF
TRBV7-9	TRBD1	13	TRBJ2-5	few	TGTGCCAGCAGCCGGACAGGGGGAGAGACCCAGTACTTC	CASSRTGGETQYF
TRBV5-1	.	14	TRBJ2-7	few	TGCGCCAGCAGCACAGGGACCCTCTGGGACGAGCAGTACTTC	CASSTGTLWDEQYF
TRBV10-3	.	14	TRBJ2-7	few	TGTGCCATCAGTGAGTCAGGGGGGGTCTACGAGCAGTACTTC	CAISESGGVYEQYF
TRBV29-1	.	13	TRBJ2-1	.	TGCACCGTAACAGGGAGTGAAAGAAATGAGCAGTTCTTC	CTVTGSERNEQFF
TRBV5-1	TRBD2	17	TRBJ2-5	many	TGCGCCAGCAGCCCCGGACTAGCGGGGGGGACTTGGGAGACCCAGTACTTC	CASSPGLAGGTWETQYF
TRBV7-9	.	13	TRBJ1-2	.	TGTGCCAGCACCATCGAGGGAAACTATGGCTACACCTTC	CASTIEGNYGYTF
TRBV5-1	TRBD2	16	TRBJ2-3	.	TGCGCCAGCAGCTTGGGCCTAGCGGGGAGCACAGATACGCAGTATTTT	CASSLGLAGSTDTQYF